These 30 T cell receptor beta chains were sequenced from one sample in a study of regulatory T cells (dated by TCRdb to the late 2010s). The library relied on the immunoSEQ multiplex PCR assay. For the multiplex PCR, 52 forward TRBV primers and 13 reverse TRBJ primers were used, and amplification bias was corrected with both assay-based and computational methods. Not all clones reach the TCRdb copy of this immuneACCESS table, which keeps in-frame sequences only. Checked studies attribute under half of the gap to unresolved V genes and leave the rest unexplained. Across this sample there are 10,000 or so clones, with nearly 85% seen only once. The top ten clones comprise 10% to 13% of the sample. The sample consisted of CD8+ T cells sorted from blood. The receptors shown here come from a person aged 18-30 years with CD3G deficiency.

This rearrangement joins TRBV20-1 to TRBJ1-1; no clear D. V was clipped by 6 bases and J by 3 bases, with 8 bases between them. The germline V gene has CDR1 DFQATT and CDR2 SNEGSKA (reference sequence). The CDR3 spans 11 residues. CDR3: CSASDYTEAFF. CDR3 DNA sequence: TGCAGTGCCAGTGATTACACTGAAGCTTTCTTT.

The chain recombines TRBV11-2 with TRBJ2-7; D unclear. CDR1 is SGHAT and CDR2 is FQNNGV in the germline V gene. Trimming cost V 6 bases and J 2 bases, with 8 bases left between them. The CDR3 length is 12 residues. The CDR3 spells CASSGETYEQYF. CDR3 nucleotide sequence: TGTGCCAGCAGTGGGGAAACCTACGAGCAGTACTTC.

V gene TRBV28 combines with J gene TRBJ2-7, with a tentative D call TRBD1 (5 bases). Germline CDR1 reads MDHEN; CDR2 reads SYDVKM. V dropped 6 bases and J dropped 1 base, with 7 bases sitting between them. The CDR3 is 12 residues long. In nucleotides, the CDR3 is TGTGCCAGCAGGGGGCCTTCCTACGAGCAGTACTTC. This codes for CASRGPSYEQYF.

The chain joins TRBV4-1 to TRBJ2-1, with 10 bases that match TRBD2. Trimming took 2 bases from V and 4 from J; bases not matched to a gene: 8. The germline CDR1 and CDR2 sequences are MGHRA and YSYEKL. This CDR3 spans 17 amino acids. The CDR3 bases are TGCGCCAGCAGCCAAAGACTCGGACTAGCGGCTTACAATGAGCAGTTCTTC. This translates into CASSQRLGLAAYNEQFF.

The chain carries TRBV20-1 and TRBJ1-1; possibly TRBD1 for D (5 bases). CDR1 and CDR2 from the germline V gene are DFQATT and SNEGSKA (reference sequence). The V end was cut by 6 bases, the J end by 10 bases, with 15 bases between. The CDR3 is made up of 11 amino acids. CDR3 region: CSADSGGLAFF. CDR3 sequence (DNA): TGCAGTGCCGACAGTGGGGGTCTAGCTTTCTTT.

This chain uses TRBV6-1 with TRBJ1-1, with D possibly matching TRBD1 (5 bases). V shed 4 bases and J shed 3 bases, with 21 bases lying between them. The CDR3 length is 17 residues. Germline CDR1 MNHNS, CDR2 SASEGT. As DNA, the CDR3 is TGTGCCAGCAGTGGTGACTTAAGGGACGGCTACGACACTGAAGCTTTCTTT. Protein product: CASSGDLRDGYDTEAFF.

V usage is TRBV10-2 and J usage is TRBJ2-5; 7 bases fit TRBD2. Germline V gene lookup returns CDR1 WSHSY and CDR2 SAAADI. Trimming removed 0 bases from V and 5 bases from J; junction bases left unmatched: 3. The CDR3 runs to 14 residues. The chain's CDR3 is CASSESTSRETQYF. The CDR3 bases are TGCGCCAGCAGTGAGTCGACTAGCCGGGAGACCCAGTACTTC.

This chain uses TRBV5-1 with TRBJ2-3; TRBD2 aligns across 7 bases. The CDR3 spans 17 residues. Germline CDR1 SGHRS, CDR2 YFSETQ. Unmatched junction bases numbered 13, after V lost 4 bases and J lost 2 bases. CDR3 coding DNA: TGCGCCAGCAGCATAGGGGAGGGTAGTATTTCCACAGATACGCAGTATTTT. This encodes CASSIGEGSISTDTQYF. Using reference TRBV5-1 and TRBJ2-3 for the parts outside the CDR3, the full variable domain is KAGVTQTPRYLIKTRGQQVTLSCSPISGHRSVSWYQQTPGQGLQFLFEYFSETQRNKGNFPGRFSGRQFSNSRSEMNVSTLELGDSALYLCASSIGEGSISTDTQYFGPGTRLTVL.

The rearrangement uses TRBV7-9 and TRBJ2-3; D might be TRBD1 or TRBD2, each matching 5 bases. CDR3 length equals 14 residues. The germline gives CDR1 SEHNR, CDR2 FQNEAQ (reference sequence). V lost 5 bases, J lost 4 bases, and 13 bases lay in between. CDR3 residues: CASSMVRGADTQYF. In nucleotides, the CDR3 is TGTGCCAGCAGCATGGTTAGGGGAGCAGATACGCAGTATTTT.

The gene calls are TRBV28 and TRBJ1-2; no firm D call. CDR3 size: 14 residues. V was cut by 5 bases and J by 4 bases, with 14 bases left in between. The germline gives CDR1 MDHEN, CDR2 SYDVKM. The CDR3 nucleotides are TGTGCCAGCAGTCCCTCCGACGGCATCTATGGCTACACCTTC. This sequence encodes CASSPSDGIYGYTF.

This clone appeared a single time. This chain connects TRBV6-6 to TRBJ2-7, with D possibly being TRBD2 (5 bases). This CDR3 is 11 amino acids long. Germline V CDR1 and CDR2: MNHNY, SVGAGI (reference sequence). The germline V and J ends were trimmed by 4 bases and 8 bases, with 9 bases remaining between them. This CDR3 is CASSSFGKQYF. CDR3 sequence (DNA): TGTGCCAGCAGTTCTTTCGGGAAGCAGTACTTC.

Worth noting for this clone: Sequence at one end of the junction differs from germline and may be a read error. The chain has TRBV7-4 and TRBJ1-1, with D uncertain. This CDR3 spans 11 amino acids. Germline CDR1 and CDR2: SGHVT and SQSDAQ. This CDR3 is CPAPDTTEAFF. CDR3 DNA: TGCCCGGCACCCGATACAACTGAAGCTTTCTTT. Together with reference TRBV7-4 and TRBJ1-1, the CDR3 gives the full variable domain: GAGVSQSPRYKVAKRGRDVALRCDSISGHVTLYWYRQTLGQGSEVLTYSQSDAQRDKSGRPSGRFSAERPERSVSTLKIQRTEQGDSAVYLCPAPDTTEAFFGQGTRLTVV.

J is TRBJ2-2 and V is TRBV28; 8 nucleotides line up with TRBD2. The CDR3 is made up of 16 amino acids. The V and J ends lost 8 bases and 7 bases, in that order; junction bases with no gene match: 15. The V gene's germline CDR1 is MDHEN and CDR2 SYDVKM. The CDR3 reads CASGPLSGRRVGELFF. CDR3 in DNA: TGTGCCAGCGGCCCCTTGAGCGGGAGACGTGTCGGGGAGCTGTTTTTT.

This clone is labeled as medium-sized. The chain carries TRBV30 and TRBJ2-7; TRBD1 matches 9 bases. CDR1 and CDR2 from the germline V gene are GTSNPN and SVGIG (reference sequence). This CDR3 is built from 15 residues. Trimming took 4 bases from V and 4 from J; bases not matched to a gene: 11. The DNA for the CDR3 is TGTGCCTGGAACGAACCGGGACAGGGATATTACGAGCAGTACTTC. Protein sequence: CAWNEPGQGYYEQYF.

This chain uses TRBV28 with TRBJ2-7; D could derive from TRBD1 or TRBD2 (5 bases each). The V end lost 5 bases, the J end lost 3 bases, and 5 bases lay between the germline ends. There are 11 residues in the CDR3. Looked up from germline, CDR1 is MDHEN and CDR2 is SYDVKM. The CDR3 bases are TGTGCCAGCAGTGGGGGCTACGAGCAGTACTTC. Translation gives CASSGGYEQYF.

The J gene is TRBJ1-2, the V gene TRBV7-9; D uncertain. This CDR3 has 13 residues. V lost 5 bases and J lost 8, with 15 bases in between. Germline assignment: CDR1 SEHNR and CDR2 FQNEAQ (reference sequence). The CDR3 region is CASSATRGDGYTF. The CDR3 nucleotides are TGTGCCAGCAGCGCTACCCGGGGAGACGGCTACACCTTC.

The chain recombines TRBV7-8 with TRBJ2-7; D is uncertain. Germline CDR1 reads SGHVS; CDR2 reads FQNEAQ. CDR3 size: 12 residues. V shed 1 base and J shed 6 bases, with 7 bases lying between them. CDR3 loop: CASSLVGLEQYF. CDR3 coding DNA: TGTGCCAGCAGCTTAGTAGGGCTCGAGCAGTACTTC. The full variable domain, its missing parts supplied by reference TRBV7-8 and TRBJ2-7, is GAGVSQSPRYKVAKRGQDVALRCDPISGHVSLFWYQQALGQGPEFLTYFQNEAQLDKSGLPSDRFFAERPEGSVSTLKIQRTQQEDSAVYLCASSLVGLEQYFGPGTRLTVT.

The CDR3 protein is CASSHGTLREQYF. CDR3 nucleotides: TGTGCCAGCAGCCATGGGACTCTTCGGGAGCAGTACTTC. This rearrangement joins TRBV6-6 to TRBJ2-7; tentatively, D is TRBD2 (6 bases). With 6 bases removed from V and 7 bases from J, the gap between germline ends came to 16 bases. The V gene's germline CDR1 is MNHNY and CDR2 SVGAGI (reference sequence). The length of the CDR3 is 13 residues.

This chain connects TRBV27 to TRBJ2-1; D unclear. The CDR3 runs 15 residues. The V gene lost 5 bases and the J gene lost 5 bases, with 16 bases spanning the gap. The germline V gene encodes CDR1 MNHEY and CDR2 SMNVEV (reference sequence). CDR3 residues: CASSPSLSRDNEQFF. The CDR3 region has the DNA TGTGCCAGCAGTCCGTCCCTAAGCCGGGACAATGAGCAGTTCTTC.

The V gene is TRBV6-6, the J gene TRBJ2-4; no clear D gene. V was trimmed by 7 bases and J by 1 base, leaving 2 bases between them. This CDR3 comprises 11 residues. Germline-derived CDR1 and CDR2 are MNHNY and SVGAGI (reference sequence). This chain's CDR3 is CASMAKNIQYF. In DNA form, the CDR3 reads TGTGCCAGCATGGCCAAAAACATTCAGTACTTC.

The genes are TRBV6-1 and TRBJ2-1, with D perhaps TRBD2 (6 bases). Germline V lookup: CDR1 MNHNS, CDR2 SASEGT. The V end was cut by 4 bases, the J end by 10 bases, with 32 bases between. The CDR3 length is 19 residues. The CDR3: CASSGHSLVAGSGSREQFF. The CDR3 DNA follows: TGTGCCAGCAGTGGCCATTCCCTTGTTGCCGGGAGTGGTTCTCGGGAGCAGTTCTTC.

The chain couples TRBV19 to TRBJ2-6; D uncertain. Trimming pared 2 bases from V and 9 bases from J, leaving 8 bases between. CDR1 is LNHDA and CDR2 is SQIVND in the germline V gene (reference sequence). This CDR3 spans 13 amino acids. The CDR3 sequence is CASSISPGNVLTF. CDR3 in DNA: TGTGCCAGTAGTATAAGCCCGGGCAACGTCCTGACTTTC.

A few counts support this clone. In DNA form, the CDR3 reads TGTGCAACCCCAGGGGCCGCCCTCCAGGCCACTGAAGCTTTCTTT. Translated, it gives CATPGAALQATEAFF. The chain is built from TRBV25-1 and TRBJ1-1, with TRBD1 as a possible D gene (6 bases). Germline V gene lookup returns CDR1 MGHDK and CDR2 SYGVNS. The CDR3 consists of 15 residues.

This clone was seen a few times. This chain links TRBV6-5 with TRBJ2-1, with D possibly matching TRBD2 (6 bases). Germline CDR1 reads MNHEY; CDR2 reads SVGAGI. This CDR3 has 14 amino acids. V was pared by 5 bases and J by 8 bases, with 16 bases between. CDR3 bases: TGTGCCAGCAGTGGGAGGACTGCCAGTGATGAGCAGTTCTTC. Its translation is CASSGRTASDEQFF.

The rearrangement links TRBV6-1 to TRBJ2-7, with D uncertain. The V end was cut by 7 bases, the J end by 0 bases, with 13 bases between. The CDR3 contains 14 residues. Germline CDR1 reads MNHNS; CDR2 reads SASEGT. Here the CDR3 reads CASNMGDLSYEQYF. CDR3 bases: TGTGCCAGCAATATGGGTGATCTCTCCTACGAGCAGTACTTC.

The chain links TRBV28 to TRBJ2-3; D unresolved. Looked up from germline, CDR1 is MDHEN and CDR2 is SYDVKM. V was trimmed by 6 bases and J by 5 bases, leaving 15 bases between them. This CDR3 spans 14 amino acids. The CDR3 spells CASSPGAGGDTQYF. CDR3 coding DNA: TGTGCCAGCAGCCCGGGCGCAGGTGGAGATACGCAGTATTTT.

This chain uses TRBV27 with TRBJ1-5, with 7 nucleotides matching TRBD1. Germline trimming cut 5 bases from V and 7 bases from J; bases unmatched to any gene: 8. Germline values: CDR1 MNHEY, CDR2 SMNVEV (reference sequence). This CDR3 region has 14 residues. In DNA, the CDR3 is TGTGCCAGCAGTCAAGGGGGCGCGGGGCAGCCCCAGCATTTT. This translates into CASSQGGAGQPQHF.

The chain carries TRBV30 and TRBJ2-2, with D perhaps being TRBD1 or TRBD2 (5 bases each). The CDR3 length is 11 residues. CDR1 and CDR2 from the germline V gene are GTSNPN and SVGIG (reference sequence). Trimming pared 5 bases from V and 6 bases from J, leaving 7 bases between. CDR3 protein: CAWQGAGELFF. The CDR3 bases are TGTGCCTGGCAGGGAGCCGGGGAGCTGTTTTTT.

As DNA, the CDR3 is TGTGCCAGCAGCTTAGGATTCGGAACCTACGAGCAGTACTTC. This sequence encodes CASSLGFGTYEQYF. The rearrangement uses TRBV11-2 and TRBJ2-7; the D is unclear. The V gene lost 1 base and the J gene lost 2 bases, with 9 bases spanning the gap. The V gene's germline CDR1 is SGHAT and CDR2 FQNNGV. The CDR3 covers 14 residues. The full variable domain, completed using reference TRBV11-2 and TRBJ2-7, is EAGVAQSPRYKIIEKRQSVAFWCNPISGHATLYWYQQILGQGPKLLIQFQNNGVVDDSQLPKDRFSAERLKGVDSTLKIQPAKLEDSAVYLCASSLGFGTYEQYFGPGTRLTVT.

The V call is TRBV25-1, the J call TRBJ2-7; D is unresolved. Trimming took 3 bases from V and 5 from J, leaving 5 bases between them. Germline V gene lookup returns CDR1 MGHDK and CDR2 SYGVNS. The CDR3 is 11 residues long. This chain's CDR3 is CASSEGNEQYF. CDR3 DNA: TGTGCCAGCAGTGAGGGAAACGAGCAGTACTTC.